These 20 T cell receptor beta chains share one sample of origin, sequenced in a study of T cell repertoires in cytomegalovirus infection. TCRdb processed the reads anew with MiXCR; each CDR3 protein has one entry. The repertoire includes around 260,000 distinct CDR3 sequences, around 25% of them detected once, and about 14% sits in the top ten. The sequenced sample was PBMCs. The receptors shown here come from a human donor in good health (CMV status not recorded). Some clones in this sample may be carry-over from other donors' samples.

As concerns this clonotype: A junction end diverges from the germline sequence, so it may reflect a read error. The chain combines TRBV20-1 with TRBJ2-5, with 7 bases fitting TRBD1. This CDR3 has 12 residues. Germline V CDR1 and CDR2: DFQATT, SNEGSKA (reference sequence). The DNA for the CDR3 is TGCGGTGCTTTGGACAGGCCTGGGGACCAGTACTTC. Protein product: CGALDRPGDQYF.

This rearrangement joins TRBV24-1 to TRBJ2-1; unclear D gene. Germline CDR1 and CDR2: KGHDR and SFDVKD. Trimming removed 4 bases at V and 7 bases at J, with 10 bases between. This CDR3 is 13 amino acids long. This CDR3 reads CATSDRGWNEQFF. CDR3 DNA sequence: TGTGCCACCAGTGACCGTGGCTGGAATGAGCAGTTCTTC.

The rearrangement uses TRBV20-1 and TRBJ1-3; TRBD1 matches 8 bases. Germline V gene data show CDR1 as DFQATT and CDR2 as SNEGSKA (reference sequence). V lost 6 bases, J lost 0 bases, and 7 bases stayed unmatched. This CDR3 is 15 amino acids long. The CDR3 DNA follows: TGCAGTGCCCCAGGGGGCGCAAGCTCTGGAAACACCATATATTTT. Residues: CSAPGGASSGNTIYF.

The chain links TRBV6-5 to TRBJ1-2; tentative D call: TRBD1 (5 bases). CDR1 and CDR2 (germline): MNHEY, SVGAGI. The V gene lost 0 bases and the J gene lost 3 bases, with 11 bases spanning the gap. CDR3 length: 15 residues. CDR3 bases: TGTGCCAGCAGTTACTCGGCAGGGAGTCACTATGGCTACACCTTC. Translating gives CASSYSAGSHYGYTF.

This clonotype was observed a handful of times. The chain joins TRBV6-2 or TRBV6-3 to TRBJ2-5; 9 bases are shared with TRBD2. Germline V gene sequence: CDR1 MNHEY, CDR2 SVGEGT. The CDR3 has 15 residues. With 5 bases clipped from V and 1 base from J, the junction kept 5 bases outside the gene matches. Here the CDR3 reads CASSEAGGPQETQYF. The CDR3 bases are TGTGCCAGCAGTGAAGCGGGAGGTCCCCAAGAGACCCAGTACTTC.

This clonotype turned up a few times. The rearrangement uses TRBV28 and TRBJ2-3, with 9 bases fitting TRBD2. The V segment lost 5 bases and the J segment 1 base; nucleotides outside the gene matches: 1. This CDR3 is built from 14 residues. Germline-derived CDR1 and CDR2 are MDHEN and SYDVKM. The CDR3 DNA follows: TGTGCCAGCAGTGCTAGCGGGGGCACAGATACGCAGTATTTT. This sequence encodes CASSASGGTDTQYF.

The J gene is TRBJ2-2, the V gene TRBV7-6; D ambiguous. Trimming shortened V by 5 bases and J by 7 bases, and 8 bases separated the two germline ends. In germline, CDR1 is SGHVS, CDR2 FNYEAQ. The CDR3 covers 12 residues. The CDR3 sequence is CASSPWGGELFF. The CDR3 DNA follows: TGTGCCAGCAGCCCTTGGGGCGGGGAGCTGTTTTTT.

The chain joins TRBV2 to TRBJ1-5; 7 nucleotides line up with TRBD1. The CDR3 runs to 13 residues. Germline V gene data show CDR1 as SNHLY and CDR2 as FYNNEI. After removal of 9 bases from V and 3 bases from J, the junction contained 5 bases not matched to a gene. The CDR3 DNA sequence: TGTGCCAGGTCGACAGGGACCAATCAGCCCCAGCATTTT. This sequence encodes CARSTGTNQPQHF.

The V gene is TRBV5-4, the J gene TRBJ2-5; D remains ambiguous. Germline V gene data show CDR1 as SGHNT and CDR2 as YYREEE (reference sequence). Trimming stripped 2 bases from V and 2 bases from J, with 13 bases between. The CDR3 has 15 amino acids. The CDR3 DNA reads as TGTGCCAGCAGCTTTAACGGGCAGAGACAAGAGACCCAGTACTTC. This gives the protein CASSFNGQRQETQYF.

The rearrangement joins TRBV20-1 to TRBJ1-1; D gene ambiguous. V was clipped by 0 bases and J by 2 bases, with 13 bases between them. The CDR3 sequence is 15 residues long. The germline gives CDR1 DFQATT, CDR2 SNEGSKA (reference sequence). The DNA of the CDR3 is TGCAGTGCTAGAGATTCGGGGAATATTAACACTGAAGCTTTCTTT. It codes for CSARDSGNINTEAFF.

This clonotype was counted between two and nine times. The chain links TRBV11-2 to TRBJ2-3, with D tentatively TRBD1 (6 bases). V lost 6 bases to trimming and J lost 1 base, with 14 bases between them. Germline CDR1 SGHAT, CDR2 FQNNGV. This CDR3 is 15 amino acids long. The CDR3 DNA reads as TGTGCCAGCAGTCAAGGGACAACCCGCACAGATACGCAGTATTTT. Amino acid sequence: CASSQGTTRTDTQYF.

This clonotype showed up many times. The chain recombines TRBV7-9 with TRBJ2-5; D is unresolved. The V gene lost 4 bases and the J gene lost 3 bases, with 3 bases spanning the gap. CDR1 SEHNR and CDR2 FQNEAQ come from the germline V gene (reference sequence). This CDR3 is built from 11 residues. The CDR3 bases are TGTGCCAGCAGCTCGGAAGAGACCCAGTACTTC. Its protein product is CASSSEETQYF. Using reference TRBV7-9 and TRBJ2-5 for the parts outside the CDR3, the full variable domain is DTGVSQNPRHKITKRGQNVTFRCDPISEHNRLYWYRQTLGQGPEFLTYFQNEAQLEKSRLLSDRFSAERPKGSFSTLEIQRTEQGDSAMYLCASSSEETQYFGPGTRLLVL.

CDR3 bases: TGTGCCAGCAGTTTAACAGGGCGTGAGACCCAGTACTTC. Translated, it gives CASSLTGRETQYF. The chain employs TRBV12-3 or TRBV12-4 and TRBJ2-5, with D perhaps matching TRBD1 (6 bases). The CDR3 extends over 13 amino acids. V lost 2 bases and J 5 bases, leaving 9 bases between the germline ends.

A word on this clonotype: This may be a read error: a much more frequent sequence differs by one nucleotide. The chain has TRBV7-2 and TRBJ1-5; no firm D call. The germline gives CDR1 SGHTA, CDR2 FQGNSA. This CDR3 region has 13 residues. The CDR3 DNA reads TGTGCCAGCAGCCCGGGTTTCAATCAGCCCCAGCCTTTT. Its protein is CASSPGFNQPQPF.

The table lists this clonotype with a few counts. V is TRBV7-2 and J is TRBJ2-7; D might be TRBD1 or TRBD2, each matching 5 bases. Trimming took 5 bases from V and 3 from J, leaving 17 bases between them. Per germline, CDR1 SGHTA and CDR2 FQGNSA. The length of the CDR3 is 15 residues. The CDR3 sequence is CASSTTGTSYYEQYF. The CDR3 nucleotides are TGTGCCAGCAGCACAACCGGGACCTCCTACTACGAGCAGTACTTC. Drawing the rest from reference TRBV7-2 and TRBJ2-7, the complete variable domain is GAGVSQSPSNKVTEKGKDVELRCDPISGHTALYWYRQSLGQGLEFLIYFQGNSAPDKSGLPSDRFSAERTGGSVSTLTIQRTQQEDSAVYLCASSTTGTSYYEQYFGPGTRLTVT.

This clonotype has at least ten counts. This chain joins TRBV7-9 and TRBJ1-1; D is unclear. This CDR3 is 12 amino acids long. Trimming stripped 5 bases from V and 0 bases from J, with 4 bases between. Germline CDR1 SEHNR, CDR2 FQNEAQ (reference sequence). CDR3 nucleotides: TGTGCCAGCAGCGTCATGAACACTGAAGCTTTCTTT. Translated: CASSVMNTEAFF.

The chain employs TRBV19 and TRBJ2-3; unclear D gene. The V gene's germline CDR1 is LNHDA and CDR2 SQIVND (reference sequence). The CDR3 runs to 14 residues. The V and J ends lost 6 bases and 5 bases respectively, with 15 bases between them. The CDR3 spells CASSDTHFGDTQYF. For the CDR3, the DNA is TGTGCCAGTAGCGACACCCATTTCGGAGATACGCAGTATTTT.

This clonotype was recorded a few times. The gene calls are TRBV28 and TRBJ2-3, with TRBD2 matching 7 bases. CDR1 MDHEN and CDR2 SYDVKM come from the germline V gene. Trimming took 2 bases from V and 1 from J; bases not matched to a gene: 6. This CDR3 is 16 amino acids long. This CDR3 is CASSLRAGLGTDTQYF. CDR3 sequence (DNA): TGTGCCAGCAGTTTACGAGCGGGATTAGGCACAGATACGCAGTATTTT.

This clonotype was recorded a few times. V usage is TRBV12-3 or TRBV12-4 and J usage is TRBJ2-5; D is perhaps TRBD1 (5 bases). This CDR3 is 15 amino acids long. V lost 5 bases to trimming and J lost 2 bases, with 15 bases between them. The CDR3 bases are TGTGCCAGCAGTGCCCGGCAAGGGGTTCAAGAGACCCAGTACTTC. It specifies CASSARQGVQETQYF.

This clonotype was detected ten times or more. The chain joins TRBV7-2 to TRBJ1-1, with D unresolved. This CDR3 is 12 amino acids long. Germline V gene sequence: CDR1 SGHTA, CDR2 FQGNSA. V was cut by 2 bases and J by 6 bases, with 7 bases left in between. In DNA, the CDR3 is TGTGCCAGCAGCTTATTCAACGCTGAAGCTTTCTTT. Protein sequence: CASSLFNAEAFF.